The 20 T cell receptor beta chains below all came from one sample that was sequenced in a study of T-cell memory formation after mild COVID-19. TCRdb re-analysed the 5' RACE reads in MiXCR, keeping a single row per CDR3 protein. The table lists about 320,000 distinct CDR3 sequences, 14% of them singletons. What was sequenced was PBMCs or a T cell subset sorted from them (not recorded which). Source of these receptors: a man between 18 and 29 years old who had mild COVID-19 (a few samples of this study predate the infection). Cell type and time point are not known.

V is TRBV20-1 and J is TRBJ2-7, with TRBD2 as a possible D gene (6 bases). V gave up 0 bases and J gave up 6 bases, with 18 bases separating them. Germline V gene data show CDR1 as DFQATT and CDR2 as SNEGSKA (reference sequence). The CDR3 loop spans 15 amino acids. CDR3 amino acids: CSARDGDPLASEQYF. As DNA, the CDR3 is TGCAGTGCTAGAGATGGGGACCCTCTAGCGAGCGAGCAGTACTTC.

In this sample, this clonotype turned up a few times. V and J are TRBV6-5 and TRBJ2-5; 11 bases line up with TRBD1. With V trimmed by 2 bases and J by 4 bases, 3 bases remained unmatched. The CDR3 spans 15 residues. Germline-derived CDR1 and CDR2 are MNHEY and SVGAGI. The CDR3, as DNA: TGTGCCAGCAGTTACGGGACAGGGGGGATAGAGACCCAGTACTTC. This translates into CASSYGTGGIETQYF.

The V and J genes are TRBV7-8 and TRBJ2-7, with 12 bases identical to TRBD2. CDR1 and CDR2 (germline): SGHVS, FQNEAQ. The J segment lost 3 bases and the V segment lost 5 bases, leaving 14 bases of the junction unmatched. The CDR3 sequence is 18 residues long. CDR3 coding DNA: TGTGCCAGCAGCCCAAACTCTGGACTAGCGGGGAAGTTCTACGAGCAGTACGTC. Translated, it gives CASSPNSGLAGKFYEQYV.

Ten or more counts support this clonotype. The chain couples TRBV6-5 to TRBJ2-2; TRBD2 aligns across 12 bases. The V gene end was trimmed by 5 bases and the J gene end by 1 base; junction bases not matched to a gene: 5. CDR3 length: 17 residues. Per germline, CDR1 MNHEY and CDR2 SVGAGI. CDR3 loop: CASSRSGLAGNTGELFF. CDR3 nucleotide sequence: TGTGCCAGCAGTCGATCGGGACTAGCGGGGAACACCGGGGAGCTGTTTTTT.

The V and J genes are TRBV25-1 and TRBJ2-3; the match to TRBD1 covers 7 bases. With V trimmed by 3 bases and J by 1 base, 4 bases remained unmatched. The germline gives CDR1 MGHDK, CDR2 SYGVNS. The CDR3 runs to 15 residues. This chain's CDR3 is CASSDRTGRTDTQYF. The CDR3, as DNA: TGTGCCAGCAGTGATAGGACAGGCCGCACAGATACGCAGTATTTT.

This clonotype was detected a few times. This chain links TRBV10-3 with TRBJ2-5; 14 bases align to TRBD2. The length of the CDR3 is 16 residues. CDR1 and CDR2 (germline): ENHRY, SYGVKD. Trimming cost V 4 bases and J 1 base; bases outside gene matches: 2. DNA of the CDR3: TGTGCCATCAGTGGGGGACTAGCGGGGGCCCAAGAGACCCAGTACTTC. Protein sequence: CAISGGLAGAQETQYF.

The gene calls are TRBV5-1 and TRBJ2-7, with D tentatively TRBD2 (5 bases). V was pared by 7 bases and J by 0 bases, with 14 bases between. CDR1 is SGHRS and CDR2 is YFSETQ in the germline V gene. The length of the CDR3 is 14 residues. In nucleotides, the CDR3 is TGCGCCAGCGGCGACTACAGTTCCTCCTACGAGCAGTACTTC. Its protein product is CASGDYSSSYEQYF. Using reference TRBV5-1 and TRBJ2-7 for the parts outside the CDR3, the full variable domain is KAGVTQTPRYLIKTRGQQVTLSCSPISGHRSVSWYQQTPGQGLQFLFEYFSETQRNKGNFPGRFSGRQFSNSRSEMNVSTLELGDSALYLCASGDYSSSYEQYFGPGTRLTVT.

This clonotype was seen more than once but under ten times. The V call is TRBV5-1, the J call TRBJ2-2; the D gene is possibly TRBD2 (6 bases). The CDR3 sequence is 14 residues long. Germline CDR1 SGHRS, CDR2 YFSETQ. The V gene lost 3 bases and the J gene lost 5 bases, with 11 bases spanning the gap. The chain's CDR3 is CASSSGTETGELFF. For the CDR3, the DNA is TGCGCCAGCAGCTCCGGGACTGAGACCGGGGAGCTGTTTTTT.

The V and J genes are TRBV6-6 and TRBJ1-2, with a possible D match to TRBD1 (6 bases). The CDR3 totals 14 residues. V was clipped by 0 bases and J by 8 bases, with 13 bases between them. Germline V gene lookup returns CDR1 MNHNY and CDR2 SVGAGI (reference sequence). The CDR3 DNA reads TGTGCCAGCAGTTACTCGGACAGAGATATGGGCTACACCTTC. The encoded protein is CASSYSDRDMGYTF.

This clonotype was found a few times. The CDR3 sequence: CASSWTQPGVEQYF. The CDR3 region has the DNA TGTGCCAGCAGCTGGACTCAGCCGGGTGTCGAGCAGTACTTC. The chain couples TRBV11-2 to TRBJ2-7; tentatively, D is TRBD2 (5 bases). V was clipped by 4 bases and J by 6 bases, with 16 bases between them. Germline-derived CDR1 and CDR2 are SGHAT and FQNNGV. The CDR3 extends over 14 amino acids.

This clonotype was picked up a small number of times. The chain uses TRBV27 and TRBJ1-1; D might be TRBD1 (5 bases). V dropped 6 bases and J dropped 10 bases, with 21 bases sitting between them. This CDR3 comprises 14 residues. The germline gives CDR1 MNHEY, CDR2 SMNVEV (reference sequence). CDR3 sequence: CASSLAQADQVAFF. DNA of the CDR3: TGTGCCAGCAGCCTGGCACAGGCCGACCAGGTAGCTTTCTTT.

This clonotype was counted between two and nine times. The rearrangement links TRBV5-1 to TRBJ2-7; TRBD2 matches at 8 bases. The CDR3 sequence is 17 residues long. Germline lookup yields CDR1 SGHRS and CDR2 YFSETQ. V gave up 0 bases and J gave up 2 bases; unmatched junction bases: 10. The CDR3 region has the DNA TGCGCCAGCAGCTTGGAGGTACAAGCGGGGGAAACCTACGAGCAGTACTTC. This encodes CASSLEVQAGETYEQYF. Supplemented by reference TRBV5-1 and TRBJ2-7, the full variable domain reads KAGVTQTPRYLIKTRGQQVTLSCSPISGHRSVSWYQQTPGQGLQFLFEYFSETQRNKGNFPGRFSGRQFSNSRSEMNVSTLELGDSALYLCASSLEVQAGETYEQYFGPGTRLTVT.

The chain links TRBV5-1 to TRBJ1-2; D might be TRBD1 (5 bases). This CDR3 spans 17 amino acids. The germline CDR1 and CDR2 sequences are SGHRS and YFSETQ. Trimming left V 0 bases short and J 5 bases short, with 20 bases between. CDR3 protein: CASSLALRQRTGYGYTF. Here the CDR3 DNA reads TGCGCCAGCAGCTTGGCTCTTCGACAGAGGACCGGGTATGGCTACACCTTC.

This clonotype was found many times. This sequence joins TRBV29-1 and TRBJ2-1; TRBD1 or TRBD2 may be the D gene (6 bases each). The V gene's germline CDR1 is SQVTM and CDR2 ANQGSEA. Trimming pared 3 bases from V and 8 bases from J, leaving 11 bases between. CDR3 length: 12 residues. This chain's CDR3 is CSVEKGGDEQFF. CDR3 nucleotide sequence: TGCAGCGTTGAGAAGGGGGGCGATGAGCAGTTCTTC.

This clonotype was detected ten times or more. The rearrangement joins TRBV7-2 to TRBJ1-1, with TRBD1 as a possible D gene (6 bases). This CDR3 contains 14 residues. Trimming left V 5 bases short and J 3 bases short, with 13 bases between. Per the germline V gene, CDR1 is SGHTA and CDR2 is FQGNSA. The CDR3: CASSKPGQYTEAFF. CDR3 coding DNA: TGTGCCAGCAGCAAACCGGGACAATACACTGAAGCTTTCTTT.

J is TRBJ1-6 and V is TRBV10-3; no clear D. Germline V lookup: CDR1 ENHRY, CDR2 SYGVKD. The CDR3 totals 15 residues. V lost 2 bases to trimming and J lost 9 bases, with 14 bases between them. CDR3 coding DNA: TGTGCCATCAGTGAGCCCGAAAGTAGGGCTTCACCCCTCCACTTT. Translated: CAISEPESRASPLHF.

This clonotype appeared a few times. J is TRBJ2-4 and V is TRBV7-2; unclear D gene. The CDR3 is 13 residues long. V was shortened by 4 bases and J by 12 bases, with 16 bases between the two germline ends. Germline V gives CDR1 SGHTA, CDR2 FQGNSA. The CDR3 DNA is TGTGCCAGCAGCTACCCCCCGCTGGTACCTCAGTACTTC. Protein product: CASSYPPLVPQYF.

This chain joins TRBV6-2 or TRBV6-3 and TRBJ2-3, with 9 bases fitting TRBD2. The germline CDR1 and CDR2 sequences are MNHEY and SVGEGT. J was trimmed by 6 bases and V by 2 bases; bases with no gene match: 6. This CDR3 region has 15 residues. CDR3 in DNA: TGTGCCAGCAGTTACCTCTCTAGCGGGGTGGATACGCAGTATTTT. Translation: CASSYLSSGVDTQYF.

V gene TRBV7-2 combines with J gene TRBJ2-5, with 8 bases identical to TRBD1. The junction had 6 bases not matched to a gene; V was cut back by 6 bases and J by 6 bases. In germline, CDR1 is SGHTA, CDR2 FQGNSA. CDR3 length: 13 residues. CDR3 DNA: TGTGCCAGCAGACAGACAGGGGAAAAGACCCAGTACTTC. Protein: CASRQTGEKTQYF.

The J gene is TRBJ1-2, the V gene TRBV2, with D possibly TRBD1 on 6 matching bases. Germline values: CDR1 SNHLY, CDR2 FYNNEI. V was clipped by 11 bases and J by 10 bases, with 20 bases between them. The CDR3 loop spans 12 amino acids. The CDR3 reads CASRTSGAFYTF. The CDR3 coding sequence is TGTGCCTCCAGAACTTCGGGGGCATTCTACACCTTC.